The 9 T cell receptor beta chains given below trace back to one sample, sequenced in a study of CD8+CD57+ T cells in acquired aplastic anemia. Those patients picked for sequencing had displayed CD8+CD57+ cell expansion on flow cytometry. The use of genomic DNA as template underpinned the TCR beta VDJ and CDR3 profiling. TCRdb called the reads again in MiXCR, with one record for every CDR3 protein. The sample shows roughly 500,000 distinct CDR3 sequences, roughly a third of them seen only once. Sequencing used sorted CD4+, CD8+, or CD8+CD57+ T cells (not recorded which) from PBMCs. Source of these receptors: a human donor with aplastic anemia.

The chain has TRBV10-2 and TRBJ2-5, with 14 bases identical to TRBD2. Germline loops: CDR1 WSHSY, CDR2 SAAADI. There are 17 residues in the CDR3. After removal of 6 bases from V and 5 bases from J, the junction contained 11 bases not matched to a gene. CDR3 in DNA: TGCGCCAGCAGCGACGGGACTAGCGGGAGAAGTTTGGAGACCCAGTACTTC. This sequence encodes CASSDGTSGRSLETQYF.

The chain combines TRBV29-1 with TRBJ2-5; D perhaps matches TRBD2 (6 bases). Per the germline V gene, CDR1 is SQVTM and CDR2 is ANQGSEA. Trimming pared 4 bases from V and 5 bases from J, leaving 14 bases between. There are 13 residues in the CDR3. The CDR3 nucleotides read TGCAGCGTTGTTTTGGGTGGGGGGGAGACCCAGTACTTC. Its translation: CSVVLGGGETQYF.

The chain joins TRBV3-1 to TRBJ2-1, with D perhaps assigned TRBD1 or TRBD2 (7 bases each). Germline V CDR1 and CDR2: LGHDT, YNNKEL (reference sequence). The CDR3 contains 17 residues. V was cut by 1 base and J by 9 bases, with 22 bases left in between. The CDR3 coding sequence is TGTGCCAGCAGCCAAGTACCAGGGGGGGGCGCAGGCAGTGAGCAGTTCTTC. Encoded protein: CASSQVPGGGAGSEQFF.

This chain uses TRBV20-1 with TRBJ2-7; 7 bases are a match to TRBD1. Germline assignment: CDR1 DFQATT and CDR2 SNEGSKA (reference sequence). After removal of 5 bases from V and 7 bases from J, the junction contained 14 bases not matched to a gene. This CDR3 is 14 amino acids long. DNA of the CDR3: TGCAGTGCTGGTTACAGGGGACCTTTGGAAGAGCAGTACTTC. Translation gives CSAGYRGPLEEQYF.

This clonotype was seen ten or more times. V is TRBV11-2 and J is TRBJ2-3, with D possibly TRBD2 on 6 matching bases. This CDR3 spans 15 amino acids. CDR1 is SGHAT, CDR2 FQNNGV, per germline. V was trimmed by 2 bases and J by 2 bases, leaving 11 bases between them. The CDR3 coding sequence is TGTGCCAGCAGCTTAAGGGGCGGGACCACAGATACGCAGTATTTT. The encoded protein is CASSLRGGTTDTQYF. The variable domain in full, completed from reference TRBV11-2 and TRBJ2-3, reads EAGVAQSPRYKIIEKRQSVAFWCNPISGHATLYWYQQILGQGPKLLIQFQNNGVVDDSQLPKDRFSAERLKGVDSTLKIQPAKLEDSAVYLCASSLRGGTTDTQYFGPGTRLTVL.

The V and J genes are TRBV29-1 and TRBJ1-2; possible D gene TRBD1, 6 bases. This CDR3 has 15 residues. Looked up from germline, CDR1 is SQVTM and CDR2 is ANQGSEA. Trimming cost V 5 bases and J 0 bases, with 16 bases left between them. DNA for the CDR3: TGCAGCGTTCGCCTCGTAGGGGGTGCTAACTATGGCTACACCTTC. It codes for CSVRLVGGANYGYTF. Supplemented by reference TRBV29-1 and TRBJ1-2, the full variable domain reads SAVISQKPSRDICQRGTSLTIQCQVDSQVTMMFWYRQQPGQSLTLIATANQGSEATYESGFVIDKFPISRPNLTFSTLTVSNMSPEDSSIYLCSVRLVGGANYGYTFGSGTRLTVV.

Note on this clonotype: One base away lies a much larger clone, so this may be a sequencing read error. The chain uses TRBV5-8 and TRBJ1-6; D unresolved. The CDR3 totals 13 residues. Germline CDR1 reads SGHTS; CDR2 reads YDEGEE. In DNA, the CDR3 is TGTGCCGGCAGCCCACCGCCGAATTCACCCCTCCACTTT. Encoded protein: CAGSPPPNSPLHF.

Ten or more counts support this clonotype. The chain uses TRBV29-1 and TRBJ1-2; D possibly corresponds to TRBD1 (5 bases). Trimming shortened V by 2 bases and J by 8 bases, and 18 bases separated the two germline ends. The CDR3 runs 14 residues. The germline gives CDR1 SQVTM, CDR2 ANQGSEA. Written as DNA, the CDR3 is TGCAGCGTTGAACCCCCAGGGAAGCTCGGGGGCTACACCTTC. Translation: CSVEPPGKLGGYTF. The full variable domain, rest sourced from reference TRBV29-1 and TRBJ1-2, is SAVISQKPSRDICQRGTSLTIQCQVDSQVTMMFWYRQQPGQSLTLIATANQGSEATYESGFVIDKFPISRPNLTFSTLTVSNMSPEDSSIYLCSVEPPGKLGGYTFGSGTRLTVV.

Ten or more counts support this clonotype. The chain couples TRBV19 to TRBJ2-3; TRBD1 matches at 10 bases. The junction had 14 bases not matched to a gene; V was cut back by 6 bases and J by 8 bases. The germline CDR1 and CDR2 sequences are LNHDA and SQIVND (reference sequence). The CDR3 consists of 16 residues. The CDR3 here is CASRATGTGAWGTQYF. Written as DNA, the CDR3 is TGTGCCAGTAGGGCAACCGGGACAGGGGCTTGGGGTACGCAGTATTTT.